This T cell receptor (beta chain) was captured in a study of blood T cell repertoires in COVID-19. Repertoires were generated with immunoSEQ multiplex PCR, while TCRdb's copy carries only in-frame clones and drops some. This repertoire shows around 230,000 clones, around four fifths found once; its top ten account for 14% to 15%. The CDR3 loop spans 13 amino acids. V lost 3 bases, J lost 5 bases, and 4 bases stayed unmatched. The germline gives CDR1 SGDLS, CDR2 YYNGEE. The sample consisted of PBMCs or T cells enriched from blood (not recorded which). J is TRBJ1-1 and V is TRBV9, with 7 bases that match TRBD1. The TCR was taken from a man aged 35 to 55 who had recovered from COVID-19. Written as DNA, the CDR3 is TGTGCCAGCAGCGCCACAGGGGTTACTGAAGCTTTCTTT. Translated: CASSATGVTEAFF.